These 17 T cell receptor beta chains were sequenced from one sample in a study of T cells in narcolepsy. Some clones are missing from TCRdb's copy, which holds only in-frame ones; the method was immunoSEQ multiplex PCR. The data contain about 43,000 clones, about nine tenths of them singletons. Material: CD45RA- memory CD4+ T cells from PBMCs. These receptors came from a human donor with narcolepsy.

V is TRBV9 and J is TRBJ1-1; 7 bases line up with TRBD1. Germline V gene sequence: CDR1 SGDLS, CDR2 YYNGEE. The CDR3 is 13 amino acids. After removal of 4 bases from V and 6 bases from J, the junction contained 6 bases not matched to a gene. CDR3 DNA: TGTGCCAGCAGCCCCGACAGGGATGCTGAAGCTTTCTTT. Amino acids: CASSPDRDAEAFF.

CDR3 loop: CASSLEGQGIEQYF. CDR3 DNA sequence: TGTGCCAGCAGCTTGGAGGGACAGGGCATCGAGCAGTACTTC. The rearrangement uses TRBV5-5 and TRBJ2-7; 9 positions match TRBD1. There are 14 residues in the CDR3. V gave up 0 bases and J gave up 6 bases; unmatched junction bases: 4. In germline, CDR1 is SGHKS, CDR2 YYEKEE (reference sequence).

The chain links TRBV27 to TRBJ1-2; D perhaps matches TRBD1 (6 bases). The ends were cut back, 5 bases at V and 6 bases at J, with 16 bases in the middle. The CDR3 is made up of 14 amino acids. The germline CDR1 and CDR2 sequences are MNHEY and SMNVEV (reference sequence). CDR3 residues: CASSHIRGADGYTF. In DNA form, the CDR3 reads TGTGCCAGCAGTCATATTCGGGGGGCGGATGGCTACACCTTC.

The rearrangement joins TRBV19 to TRBJ1-1; D possibly corresponds to TRBD1 (5 bases). The CDR3 length is 14 residues. V was shortened by 6 bases and J by 6 bases, with 17 bases between the two germline ends. The germline V gene has CDR1 LNHDA and CDR2 SQIVND (reference sequence). The CDR3 is CASRGAREASEAFF. The CDR3 DNA follows: TGTGCCAGTAGGGGCGCCAGGGAGGCTTCTGAAGCTTTCTTT. The full variable domain, with the rest looked up from reference TRBV19 and TRBJ1-1, is DGGITQSPKYLFRKEGQNVTLSCEQNLNHDAMYWYRQDPGQGLRLIYYSQIVNDFQKGDIAEGYSVSREKKESFPLTVTSAQKNPTAFYLCASRGAREASEAFFGQGTRLTVV.

This chain links TRBV19 with TRBJ2-3; the D is unclear. The V end was cut by 3 bases, the J end by 5 bases, with 6 bases between. Per the germline V gene, CDR1 is LNHDA and CDR2 is SQIVND (reference sequence). The CDR3 runs 12 residues. CDR3 in DNA: TGTGCCAGTAGTATTTCCCGAGATACGCAGTATTTT. Encoded protein: CASSISRDTQYF.

V usage is TRBV2 and J usage is TRBJ1-5; weak D call: TRBD1 (5 bases). CDR1 and CDR2 (germline): SNHLY, FYNNEI. V shed 1 base and J shed 7 bases, with 8 bases lying between them. The CDR3 runs to 13 residues. CDR3 loop: CASSEGRGQPQHF. The CDR3 coding sequence is TGTGCCAGCAGTGAAGGAAGGGGCCAGCCCCAGCATTTT.

This chain connects TRBV28 to TRBJ1-1; no definite D call. The germline CDR1 and CDR2 sequences are MDHEN and SYDVKM. V was trimmed by 7 bases and J by 3 bases, leaving 3 bases between them. CDR3 size: 10 residues. The CDR3 DNA reads as TGTGCCAGCAAGGACACTGAAGCTTTCTTT. It encodes CASKDTEAFF.

The CDR3 DNA reads TGTGCCAGCAGCCAAGCACGGCCGGGGTACGGTTCACCCCTCCACTTT. It specifies CASSQARPGYGSPLHF. The chain joins TRBV14 to TRBJ1-6; D remains unclear. CDR1 is SGHDN and CDR2 is FVKESK in the germline V gene. The CDR3 has 16 amino acids. V was pared by 1 base and J by 9 bases, with 16 bases between.

The V gene is TRBV9, the J gene TRBJ1-2, with 7 bases fitting TRBD1. CDR3 length: 14 residues. The germline CDR1 and CDR2 sequences are SGDLS and YYNGEE. The V and J ends lost 2 bases and 4 bases, in that order; junction bases with no gene match: 5. CDR3 in DNA: TGTGCCAGCAGCGTCGGGACAGTTAGCTATGGCTACACCTTC. Translated: CASSVGTVSYGYTF.

The chain couples TRBV6-6 to TRBJ2-5, with D perhaps matching TRBD2 (5 bases). The CDR3 is 13 residues long. The germline V gene encodes CDR1 MNHNY and CDR2 SVGAGI (reference sequence). V was pared by 4 bases and J by 1 base, with 7 bases between. The CDR3 is CASSFAGQETQYF. Written as DNA, the CDR3 is TGTGCCAGCAGTTTTGCGGGCCAAGAGACCCAGTACTTC.

The chain has TRBV7-2 and TRBJ1-3; tentatively, D is TRBD1 (5 bases). Germline V gene lookup returns CDR1 SGHTA and CDR2 FQGNSA. The CDR3 sequence is 18 residues long. V was trimmed by 1 base and J by 0 bases, leaving 16 bases between them. The CDR3 nucleotides are TGTGCCAGCAGCTTAGGGTTTAGGGGCAGGAGCTCTGGAAACACCATATATTTT. Encoded protein: CASSLGFRGRSSGNTIYF.

This chain links TRBV14 with TRBJ2-7; the D gene is possibly TRBD2 (6 bases). Germline CDR1 reads SGHDN; CDR2 reads FVKESK. Trimming removed 10 bases from V and 7 bases from J, with 17 bases in between. The CDR3 is 12 residues long. The CDR3 region has the DNA TGTGCCACCGGCCCTAGGGCGGGAGAGCAGTACTTC. It yields the protein CATGPRAGEQYF.

The chain joins TRBV7-9 to TRBJ2-5, with 15 bases identical to TRBD2. Germline V gene lookup returns CDR1 SEHNR and CDR2 FQNEAQ (reference sequence). Trimming removed 5 bases from V and 2 bases from J; junction bases left unmatched: 9. CDR3 length equals 18 residues. CDR3 DNA sequence: TGTGCCAGCAGCCCTGGGACTAGCGGGAGGTACTCACAAGAGACCCAGTACTTC. Protein product: CASSPGTSGRYSQETQYF.

This sequence joins TRBV11-3 and TRBJ2-3, with 12 nucleotides matching TRBD1. V gave up 5 bases and J gave up 6 bases; unmatched junction bases: 9. The germline V gene encodes CDR1 SGHNT and CDR2 YENEEA. The CDR3 consists of 16 residues. In DNA form, the CDR3 reads TGTGCCAGCAGCGGCCGCCCGGGACAGGGGGCTGATACGCAGTATTTT. It specifies CASSGRPGQGADTQYF.

CDR3 amino acids: CASSLCSPLHF. The CDR3 DNA reads TGCGCCAGCAGCTTGTGTTCACCCCTCCACTTT. V gene TRBV5-1 combines with J gene TRBJ1-6; D uncertain. The length of the CDR3 is 11 residues. Trimming removed 1 base at V and 9 bases at J, with 2 bases between. Germline V gene lookup returns CDR1 SGHRS and CDR2 YFSETQ.

The chain combines TRBV6-1 with TRBJ2-7; 9 bases agree with TRBD2. The CDR3 is made up of 15 amino acids. Germline CDR1 MNHNS, CDR2 SASEGT. Trimming cost V 8 bases and J 1 base; bases outside gene matches: 9. The CDR3 spells CASVRNAGGSYEQYF. The CDR3, as DNA: TGTGCCAGCGTGAGGAATGCGGGAGGGTCCTACGAGCAGTACTTC.

A note on this clone: The conserved closing phenylalanine or tryptophan is absent in this CDR3, likely reflecting a read error. The limits of the CDR3 on the DNA are not certain, so only TCRdb's listed CDR3 is given. This sequence joins TRBV7-3 and TRBJ2-7. The CDR3 is 10 residues long, counting both termini. Germline CDR1 reads SGHTA; CDR2 reads FQGTGA. The CDR3 loop is CASSPPPMSI.